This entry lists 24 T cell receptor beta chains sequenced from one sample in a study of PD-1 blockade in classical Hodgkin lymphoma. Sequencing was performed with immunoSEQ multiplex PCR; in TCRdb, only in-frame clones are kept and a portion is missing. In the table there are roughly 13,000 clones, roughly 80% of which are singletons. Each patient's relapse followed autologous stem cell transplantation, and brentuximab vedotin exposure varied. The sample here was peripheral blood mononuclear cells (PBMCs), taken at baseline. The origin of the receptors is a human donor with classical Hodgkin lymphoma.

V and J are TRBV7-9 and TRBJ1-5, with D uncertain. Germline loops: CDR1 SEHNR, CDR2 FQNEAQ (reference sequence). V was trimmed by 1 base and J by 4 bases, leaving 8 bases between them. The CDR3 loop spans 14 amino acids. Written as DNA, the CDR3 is TGTGCCAGCAGCTTAGGTGACGGTAATCAGCCCCAGCATTTT. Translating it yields CASSLGDGNQPQHF. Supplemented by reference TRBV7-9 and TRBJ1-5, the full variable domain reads DTGVSQNPRHKITKRGQNVTFRCDPISEHNRLYWYRQTLGQGPEFLTYFQNEAQLEKSRLLSDRFSAERPKGSFSTLEIQRTEQGDSAMYLCASSLGDGNQPQHFGDGTRLSIL.

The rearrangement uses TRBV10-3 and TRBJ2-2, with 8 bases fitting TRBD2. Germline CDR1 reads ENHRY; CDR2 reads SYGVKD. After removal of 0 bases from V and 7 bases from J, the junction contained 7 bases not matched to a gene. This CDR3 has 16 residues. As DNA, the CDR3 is TGTGCCATCAGTGAGTCGTCGGGAGGGCCGCTCGGGGAGCTGTTTTTT. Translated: CAISESSGGPLGELFF.

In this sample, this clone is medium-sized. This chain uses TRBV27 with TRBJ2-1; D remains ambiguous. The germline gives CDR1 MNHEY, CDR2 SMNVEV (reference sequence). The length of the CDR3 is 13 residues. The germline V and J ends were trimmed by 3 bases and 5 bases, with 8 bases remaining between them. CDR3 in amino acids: CASSLGRHNEQFF. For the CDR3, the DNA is TGTGCCAGCAGTTTGGGTAGGCACAATGAGCAGTTCTTC.

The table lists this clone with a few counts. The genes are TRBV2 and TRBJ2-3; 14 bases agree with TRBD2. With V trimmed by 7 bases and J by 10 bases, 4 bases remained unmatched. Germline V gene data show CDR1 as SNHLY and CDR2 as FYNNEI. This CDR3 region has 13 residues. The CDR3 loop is CASNGLAGGAQYF. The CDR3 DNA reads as TGTGCCAGCAACGGACTAGCGGGAGGAGCGCAGTATTTT.

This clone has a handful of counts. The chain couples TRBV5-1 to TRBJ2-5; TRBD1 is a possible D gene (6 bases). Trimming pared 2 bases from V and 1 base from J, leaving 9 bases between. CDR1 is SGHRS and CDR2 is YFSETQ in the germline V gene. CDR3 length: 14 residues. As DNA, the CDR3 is TGCGCCAGCAGCTTCAGGGGCCTCCAAGAGACCCAGTACTTC. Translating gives CASSFRGLQETQYF.

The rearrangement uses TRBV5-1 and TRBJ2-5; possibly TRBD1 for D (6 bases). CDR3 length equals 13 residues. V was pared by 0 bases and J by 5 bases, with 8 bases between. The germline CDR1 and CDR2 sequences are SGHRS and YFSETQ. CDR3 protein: CASSLGGPETQYF. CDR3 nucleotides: TGCGCCAGCAGCTTGGGGGGGCCCGAGACCCAGTACTTC.

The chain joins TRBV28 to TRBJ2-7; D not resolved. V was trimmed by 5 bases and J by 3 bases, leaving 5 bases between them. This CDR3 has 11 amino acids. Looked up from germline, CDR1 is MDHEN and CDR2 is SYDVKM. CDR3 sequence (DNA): TGTGCCAGCAGTCGCGGCTACGAGCAGTACTTC. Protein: CASSRGYEQYF.

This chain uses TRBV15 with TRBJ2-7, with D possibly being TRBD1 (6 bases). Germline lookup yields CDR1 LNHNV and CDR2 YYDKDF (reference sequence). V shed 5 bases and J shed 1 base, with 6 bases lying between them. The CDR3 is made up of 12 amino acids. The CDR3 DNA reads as TGTGCCACCAGCGGACAGTCCTACGAGCAGTACTTC. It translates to CATSGQSYEQYF.

The CDR3 loop reads CASSESGRRTEAFF. Written as DNA, the CDR3 is TGTGCCAGCAGTGAATCCGGGAGGCGCACTGAAGCTTTCTTT. The gene calls are TRBV6-1 and TRBJ1-1; D gene uncertain. V dropped 2 bases and J dropped 4 bases, with 11 bases sitting between them. The CDR3 runs 14 residues. Germline assignment: CDR1 MNHNS and CDR2 SASEGT.

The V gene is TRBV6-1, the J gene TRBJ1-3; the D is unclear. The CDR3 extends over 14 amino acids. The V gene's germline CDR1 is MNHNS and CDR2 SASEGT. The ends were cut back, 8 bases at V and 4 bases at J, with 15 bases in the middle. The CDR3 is CASLEDWEGNTIYF. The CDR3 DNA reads TGTGCCAGCTTGGAGGACTGGGAAGGAAACACCATATATTTT.

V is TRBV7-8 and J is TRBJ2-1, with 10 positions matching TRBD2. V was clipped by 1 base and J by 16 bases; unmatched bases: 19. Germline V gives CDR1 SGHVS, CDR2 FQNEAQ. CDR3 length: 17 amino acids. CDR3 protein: CASSLVTGGLAGVLPFF. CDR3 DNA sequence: TGTGCCAGCAGCTTAGTGACGGGAGGGCTAGCGGGAGTCCTACCCTTCTTC.

CDR3 nucleotide sequence: TGTGCCAGCAGCGTTACAGGGCGGGAGACCCAGTACTTC. Translation: CASSVTGRETQYF. This chain connects TRBV5-5 to TRBJ2-5, with a possible D match to TRBD1 (6 bases). In germline, CDR1 is SGHKS, CDR2 YYEKEE (reference sequence). This CDR3 has 13 residues. V gave up 4 bases and J gave up 5 bases, with 12 bases separating them.

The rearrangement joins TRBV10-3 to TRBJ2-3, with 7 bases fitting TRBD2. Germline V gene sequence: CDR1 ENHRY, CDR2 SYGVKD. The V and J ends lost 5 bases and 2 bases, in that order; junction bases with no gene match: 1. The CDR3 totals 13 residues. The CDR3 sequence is CAISSGATDTQYF. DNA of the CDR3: TGTGCCATCAGTAGCGGGGCCACAGATACGCAGTATTTT.

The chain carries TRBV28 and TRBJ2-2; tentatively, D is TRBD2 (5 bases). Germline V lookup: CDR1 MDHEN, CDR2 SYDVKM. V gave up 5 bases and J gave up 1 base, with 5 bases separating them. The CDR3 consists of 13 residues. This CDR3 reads CASSEGNTGELFF. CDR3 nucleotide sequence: TGTGCCAGCAGTGAGGGGAACACCGGGGAGCTGTTTTTT.

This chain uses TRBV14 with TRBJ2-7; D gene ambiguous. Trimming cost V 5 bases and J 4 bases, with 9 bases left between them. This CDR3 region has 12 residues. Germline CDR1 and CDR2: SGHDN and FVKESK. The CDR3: CASSWDRYEQYF. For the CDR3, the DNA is TGTGCCAGCAGCTGGGATCGGTACGAGCAGTACTTC.

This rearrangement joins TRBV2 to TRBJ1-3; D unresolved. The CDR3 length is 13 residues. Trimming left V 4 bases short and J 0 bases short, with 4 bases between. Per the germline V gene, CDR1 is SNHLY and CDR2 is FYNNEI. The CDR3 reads CASSVDSGNTIYF. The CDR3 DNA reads TGTGCCAGCAGTGTGGACTCTGGAAACACCATATATTTT.

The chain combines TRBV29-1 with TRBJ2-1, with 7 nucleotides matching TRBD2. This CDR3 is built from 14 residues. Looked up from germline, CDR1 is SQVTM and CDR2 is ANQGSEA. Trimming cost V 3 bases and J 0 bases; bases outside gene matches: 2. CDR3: CSVDAGVSYNEQFF. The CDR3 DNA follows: TGCAGCGTTGACGCGGGAGTCTCCTACAATGAGCAGTTCTTC.

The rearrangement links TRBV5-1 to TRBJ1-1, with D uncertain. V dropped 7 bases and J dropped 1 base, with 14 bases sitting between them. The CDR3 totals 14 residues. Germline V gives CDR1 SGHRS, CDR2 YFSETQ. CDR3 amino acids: CASGIQAGNTEAFF. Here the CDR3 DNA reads TGCGCCAGCGGGATCCAGGCGGGGAACACTGAAGCTTTCTTT.

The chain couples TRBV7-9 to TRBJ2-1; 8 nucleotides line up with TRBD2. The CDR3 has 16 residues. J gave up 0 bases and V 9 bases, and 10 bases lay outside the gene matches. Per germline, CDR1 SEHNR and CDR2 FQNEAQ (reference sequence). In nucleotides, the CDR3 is TGTGCCAGTTACGCGGGGGGATTAACCTCCTACAATGAGCAGTTCTTC. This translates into CASYAGGLTSYNEQFF.

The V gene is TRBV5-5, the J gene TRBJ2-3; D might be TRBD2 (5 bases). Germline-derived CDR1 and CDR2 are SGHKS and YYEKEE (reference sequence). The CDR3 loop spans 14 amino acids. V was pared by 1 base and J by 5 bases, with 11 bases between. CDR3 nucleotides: TGTGCCAGCAGCTTGCTGAACGCGGGAGATACGCAGTATTTT. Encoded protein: CASSLLNAGDTQYF.

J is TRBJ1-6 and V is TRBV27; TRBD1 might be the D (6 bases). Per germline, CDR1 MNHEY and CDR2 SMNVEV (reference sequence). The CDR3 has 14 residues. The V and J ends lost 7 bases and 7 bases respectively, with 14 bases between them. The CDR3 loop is CASKGNRENSPLHF. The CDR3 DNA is TGTGCCAGCAAAGGGAACAGGGAAAATTCACCCCTCCACTTT.

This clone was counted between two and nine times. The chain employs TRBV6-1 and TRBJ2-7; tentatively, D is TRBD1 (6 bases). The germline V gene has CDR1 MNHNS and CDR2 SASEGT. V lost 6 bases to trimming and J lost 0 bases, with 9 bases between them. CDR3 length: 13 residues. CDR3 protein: CASSRTASYEQYF. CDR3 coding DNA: TGTGCCAGCAGCAGGACAGCCTCCTACGAGCAGTACTTC.

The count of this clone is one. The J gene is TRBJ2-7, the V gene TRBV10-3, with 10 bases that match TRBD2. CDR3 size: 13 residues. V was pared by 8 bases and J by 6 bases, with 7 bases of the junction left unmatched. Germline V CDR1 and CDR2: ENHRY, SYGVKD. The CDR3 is CAIGAGGPGEQYF. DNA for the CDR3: TGTGCCATCGGAGCGGGAGGGCCAGGCGAGCAGTACTTC.

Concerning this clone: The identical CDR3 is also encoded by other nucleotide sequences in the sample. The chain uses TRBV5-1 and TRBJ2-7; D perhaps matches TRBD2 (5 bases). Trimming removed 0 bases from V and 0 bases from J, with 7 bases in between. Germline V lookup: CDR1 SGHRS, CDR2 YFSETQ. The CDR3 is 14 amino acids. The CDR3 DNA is TGCGCCAGCAGCTTGGGGAGGAGCTCCTACGAGCAGTACTTC. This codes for CASSLGRSSYEQYF.